The 27 T cell receptor beta chains presented below share a single source sample, sequenced in a study of shared clonotypes between healthy human individuals. Here immunoSEQ multiplex PCR was the method, and the copy in TCRdb shows in-frame clones only, minus some. The table includes nearly 750,000 clones, over 55% detected once. Sequencing was carried out using memory CD4+ T cells sorted from blood. The subset was: CD45RA-negative fraction. These receptors originate from a woman aged 25 to 45 in good health.

This clone was detected a few times. The V gene is TRBV2, the J gene TRBJ1-5; D is possibly TRBD1 (6 bases). The ends were cut back, 7 bases at V and 2 bases at J, with 12 bases in the middle. The CDR3 is 14 amino acids. Germline CDR1 reads SNHLY; CDR2 reads FYNNEI. The CDR3 spells CASKNRVGNQPQHF. CDR3 in DNA: TGTGCCAGCAAAAACAGGGTTGGCAATCAGCCCCAGCATTTT.

V usage is TRBV19 and J usage is TRBJ1-5; tentatively, D is TRBD1 (5 bases). Per the germline V gene, CDR1 is LNHDA and CDR2 is SQIVND (reference sequence). V lost 8 bases, J lost 2 bases, and 10 bases lay in between. The CDR3 consists of 13 residues. The CDR3 bases are TGTGCCAGTGACCGGGGCGGCAATCAGCCCCAGCATTTT. This encodes CASDRGGNQPQHF.

This clone was seen only once. The V call is TRBV5-1, the J call TRBJ1-1; a possible D gene is TRBD1 (6 bases). Trimming pared 8 bases from V and 1 base from J, leaving 12 bases between. The CDR3 covers 13 residues. Germline CDR1 reads SGHRS; CDR2 reads YFSETQ. The CDR3 DNA reads as TGCGCCAGTGCATCAGGGGCGAACACTGAAGCTTTCTTT. Residues: CASASGANTEAFF.

V usage is TRBV9 and J usage is TRBJ2-7, with TRBD1 identical over 8 bases. The V and J ends lost 6 bases and 1 base, in that order; junction bases with no gene match: 6. Looked up from germline, CDR1 is SGDLS and CDR2 is YYNGEE. The CDR3 is made up of 14 amino acids. CDR3 sequence reads: CASNGQGASYEQYF. CDR3 nucleotides: TGTGCCAGCAACGGACAGGGTGCGTCCTACGAGCAGTACTTC.

Ten or more counts support this clone. The chain is built from TRBV19 and TRBJ1-2, with unresolved D. The CDR3 totals 12 residues. Trimming left V 3 bases short and J 2 bases short, with 4 bases between. Germline CDR1 is LNHDA and CDR2 is SQIVND (reference sequence). CDR3 sequence: CASSISNYGYTF. CDR3 DNA: TGTGCCAGTAGTATCAGCAACTATGGCTACACCTTC.

To note about this clone: The sample carries other DNA sequences with the same CDR3. The rearrangement joins TRBV5-1 to TRBJ1-4; 9 bases agree with TRBD1. In germline, CDR1 is SGHRS, CDR2 YFSETQ. There are 15 residues in the CDR3. Trimming cost V 4 bases and J 0 bases; bases outside gene matches: 1. Here the CDR3 DNA reads TGCGCCAGCAGCGGACAGGGGACAACTAATGAAAAACTGTTTTTT. This encodes CASSGQGTTNEKLFF.

The chain uses TRBV4-1 and TRBJ1-2; no reliable D call. Germline V lookup: CDR1 MGHRA, CDR2 YSYEKL. With 1 base removed from V and 7 bases from J, the gap between germline ends came to 25 bases. CDR3 length: 18 amino acids. The CDR3 bases are TGCGCCAGCAGCCAAGCCGCCGGGAGGGTTTTCCAACGGCTTGGCTACACCTTC. It yields the protein CASSQAAGRVFQRLGYTF.

This clone has a count of ten or more. The gene calls are TRBV6-6 and TRBJ1-5; D unresolved. This CDR3 region has 12 residues. V was pared by 2 bases and J by 16 bases, with 15 bases between. Germline CDR1 and CDR2: MNHNY and SVGAGI (reference sequence). DNA for the CDR3: TGTGCCAGCAGTTACGAAGGAGGGAGAGGACATTTT. It specifies CASSYEGGRGHF.

This chain joins TRBV10-3 and TRBJ2-5, with 13 positions matching TRBD2. The CDR3 spans 15 residues. Germline V gene lookup returns CDR1 ENHRY and CDR2 SYGVKD. The ends lost 7 bases at V and 11 bases at J; junction bases unmatched: 13. The CDR3 is CAITSGLAGVREQYF. The CDR3 coding sequence is TGTGCCATCACCTCAGGACTAGCGGGAGTCCGGGAGCAGTACTTC.

This sequence joins TRBV5-8 and TRBJ2-3; 9 bases agree with TRBD2. Germline CDR1 SGHTS, CDR2 YDEGEE. Unmatched junction bases numbered 6, after V lost 4 bases and J lost 3 bases. This CDR3 has 15 amino acids. DNA for the CDR3: TGTGCCAGCAGCCTCGGGACTAGCAATACAGATACGCAGTATTTT. Its translation: CASSLGTSNTDTQYF. Full variable domain (outside the CDR3, taken from reference TRBV5-8 and TRBJ2-3): EAGVTQSPTHLIKTRGQQATLRCSPISGHTSVYWYQQALGLGLQFLLWYDEGEERNRGNFPPRFSGRQFPNYSSELNVNALELEDSALYLCASSLGTSNTDTQYFGPGTRLTVL.

This rearrangement joins TRBV7-9 to TRBJ2-5, with a tentative D call TRBD1 (5 bases). CDR3 length: 12 residues. The V gene lost 11 bases and the J gene lost 3 bases, with 13 bases spanning the gap. The V gene's germline CDR1 is SEHNR and CDR2 FQNEAQ (reference sequence). The CDR3 coding sequence is TGTGCCGGGGAAGGGGCAGAAGAGACCCAGTACTTC. Its protein product is CAGEGAEETQYF.

This chain joins TRBV9 and TRBJ2-3; 9 positions match TRBD2. Germline assignment: CDR1 SGDLS and CDR2 YYNGEE. The V segment lost 4 bases and the J segment 5 bases; nucleotides outside the gene matches: 11. The CDR3 spans 16 residues. The CDR3 is CASSSRAGGVGDTQYF. CDR3 bases: TGTGCCAGCAGCTCACGAGCGGGAGGAGTTGGAGATACGCAGTATTTT.

This chain uses TRBV7-2 with TRBJ1-5, with D unclear. The germline V and J ends were trimmed by 4 bases and 7 bases, with 17 bases remaining between them. The germline V gene has CDR1 SGHTA and CDR2 FQGNSA. CDR3 length: 15 residues. The DNA for the CDR3 is TGTGCCAGCAGCTACGGACCGAGTTTTGGGCAGCCCCAGCATTTT. This codes for CASSYGPSFGQPQHF.

The chain joins TRBV28 to TRBJ1-5; 7 bases are shared with TRBD1. Germline-derived CDR1 and CDR2 are MDHEN and SYDVKM. V gave up 4 bases and J gave up 4 bases; unmatched junction bases: 4. The CDR3 loop spans 14 amino acids. The CDR3 is CASSSTGDNQPQHF. The CDR3, as DNA: TGTGCCAGCAGTTCAACAGGGGATAATCAGCCCCAGCATTTT.

This sequence joins TRBV19 and TRBJ1-5; 9 positions agree with TRBD1. Germline V gives CDR1 LNHDA, CDR2 SQIVND (reference sequence). This CDR3 has 15 residues. J was trimmed by 9 bases and V by 7 bases; bases with no gene match: 13. CDR3 in amino acids: CASKKGTGTLWPQHF. The CDR3, as DNA: TGTGCCAGTAAGAAAGGGACAGGGACATTATGGCCCCAGCATTTT.

The chain links TRBV7-9 to TRBJ2-1; weak D call: TRBD2 (6 bases). The germline V and J ends were trimmed by 7 bases and 7 bases, with 23 bases remaining between them. Per the germline V gene, CDR1 is SEHNR and CDR2 is FQNEAQ (reference sequence). The CDR3 sequence is 16 residues long. The CDR3 spells CASTRWGGDLSNEQFF. The CDR3 DNA reads TGTGCCAGCACCCGATGGGGCGGGGACCTTAGTAATGAGCAGTTCTTC.

This sequence joins TRBV7-9 and TRBJ2-2; 13 nucleotides align to TRBD2. CDR3 length: 17 amino acids. Germline CDR1 and CDR2: SEHNR and FQNEAQ (reference sequence). The junction had 5 bases not matched to a gene; V was cut back by 3 bases and J by 4 bases. The CDR3: CASSFRTSGSGTGELFF. The CDR3 nucleotides read TGTGCCAGCAGCTTCAGGACTAGCGGGAGTGGCACCGGGGAGCTGTTTTTT. Full variable domain (missing parts from reference TRBV7-9 and TRBJ2-2): DTGVSQNPRHKITKRGQNVTFRCDPISEHNRLYWYRQTLGQGPEFLTYFQNEAQLEKSRLLSDRFSAERPKGSFSTLEIQRTEQGDSAMYLCASSFRTSGSGTGELFFGEGSRLTVL.

This clone was recorded only once. This chain connects TRBV5-5 to TRBJ2-1; no clear D. Trimming took 1 base from V and 2 from J, leaving 4 bases between them. Germline V gene lookup returns CDR1 SGHKS and CDR2 YYEKEE (reference sequence). This CDR3 is 13 amino acids long. The CDR3 nucleotides are TGTGCCAGCAGCTTGCAAGCCTACAATGAGCAGTTCTTC. Protein product: CASSLQAYNEQFF.

At least ten counts were recorded for this clone. The chain has TRBV28 and TRBJ1-5, with no clear D. The germline CDR1 and CDR2 sequences are MDHEN and SYDVKM. V lost 5 bases and J lost 5, with 1 base in between. This CDR3 has 10 amino acids. DNA of the CDR3: TGTGCCAGCAGTGATCAGCCCCAGCATTTT. Residues: CASSDQPQHF.

The chain joins TRBV5-1 to TRBJ1-2; 11 bases line up with TRBD1. V dropped 4 bases and J dropped 7; count of bases not matched to a gene: 24. Germline CDR1 SGHRS, CDR2 YFSETQ. The CDR3 loop spans 20 amino acids. The DNA of the CDR3 is TGCGCCAGCAGCCTCCGGACAGGGGGCGGCCTATCTACGTCTAATTTTGGCTACACCTTC. It translates to CASSLRTGGGLSTSNFGYTF. Using reference TRBV5-1 and TRBJ1-2 for the parts outside the CDR3, the full variable domain is KAGVTQTPRYLIKTRGQQVTLSCSPISGHRSVSWYQQTPGQGLQFLFEYFSETQRNKGNFPGRFSGRQFSNSRSEMNVSTLELGDSALYLCASSLRTGGGLSTSNFGYTFGSGTRLTVV.

This chain connects TRBV11-2 to TRBJ2-7, with TRBD2 matching 8 bases. Losses at the gene ends were 5 bases for V and 4 bases for J; bases not matched to a gene: 13. Germline assignment: CDR1 SGHAT and CDR2 FQNNGV. This CDR3 contains 16 residues. The CDR3 here is CASSLEGVAGLYEQYF. The DNA for the CDR3 is TGTGCCAGCAGCCTCGAGGGGGTAGCGGGATTGTACGAGCAGTACTTC.

In its sample, this clone was seen once. The rearrangement uses TRBV5-1 and TRBJ2-3; D might be TRBD1 or TRBD2, each matching 6 bases. Per germline, CDR1 SGHRS and CDR2 YFSETQ. The CDR3 runs 13 residues. The V and J ends lost 5 bases and 4 bases respectively, with 11 bases between them. The CDR3 reads CASRGGRADTQYF. Here the CDR3 DNA reads TGCGCCAGCAGAGGGGGGAGAGCAGATACGCAGTATTTT.

The chain couples TRBV6-6 to TRBJ1-5; 7 bases line up with TRBD1. With V trimmed by 4 bases and J by 0 bases, 6 bases remained unmatched. The CDR3 sequence is 16 residues long. Germline V lookup: CDR1 MNHNY, CDR2 SVGAGI (reference sequence). CDR3 amino acids: CASSSGTEYSNQPQHF. The DNA for the CDR3 is TGTGCCAGCAGTTCCGGGACAGAATATAGCAATCAGCCCCAGCATTTT.

The rearrangement uses TRBV4-1 and TRBJ2-6; D not resolved. The germline V and J ends were trimmed by 0 bases and 4 bases, with 10 bases remaining between them. The CDR3 runs 16 residues. Germline CDR1 MGHRA, CDR2 YSYEKL. The CDR3 here is CASSQDWGPGANVLTF. For the CDR3, the DNA is TGCGCCAGCAGCCAAGATTGGGGTCCCGGGGCCAACGTCCTGACTTTC.

This CDR3 is CASSLGGKNTEAFF. The CDR3 DNA follows: TGTGCCAGCAGCCTGGGAGGGAAGAACACTGAAGCTTTCTTT. The genes are TRBV7-9 and TRBJ1-1; unclear D gene. The V end lost 5 bases, the J end lost 1 base, and 11 bases lay between the germline ends. Germline lookup yields CDR1 SEHNR and CDR2 FQNEAQ (reference sequence). The CDR3 runs 14 residues.

Worth noting for this clone: This same CDR3 is encoded by further DNA sequences in the sample. The chain has TRBV28 and TRBJ1-2, with no clear D. V was pared by 6 bases and J by 2 bases, with 4 bases between. The CDR3 runs 11 residues. CDR1 and CDR2 (germline): MDHEN, SYDVKM. The CDR3 region is CASSRNYGYTF. The CDR3 DNA sequence: TGTGCCAGCAGCCGGAACTATGGCTACACCTTC.

V and J are TRBV7-3 and TRBJ2-1, with 8 bases aligning to TRBD1. This CDR3 comprises 15 residues. Losses at the gene ends were 5 bases for V and 8 bases for J; bases not matched to a gene: 11. CDR1 and CDR2 (germline): SGHTA, FQGTGA. CDR3 protein: CASSRNAGGADEQFF. The CDR3 coding sequence is TGTGCCAGCAGCCGGAACGCAGGGGGCGCAGATGAGCAGTTCTTC.